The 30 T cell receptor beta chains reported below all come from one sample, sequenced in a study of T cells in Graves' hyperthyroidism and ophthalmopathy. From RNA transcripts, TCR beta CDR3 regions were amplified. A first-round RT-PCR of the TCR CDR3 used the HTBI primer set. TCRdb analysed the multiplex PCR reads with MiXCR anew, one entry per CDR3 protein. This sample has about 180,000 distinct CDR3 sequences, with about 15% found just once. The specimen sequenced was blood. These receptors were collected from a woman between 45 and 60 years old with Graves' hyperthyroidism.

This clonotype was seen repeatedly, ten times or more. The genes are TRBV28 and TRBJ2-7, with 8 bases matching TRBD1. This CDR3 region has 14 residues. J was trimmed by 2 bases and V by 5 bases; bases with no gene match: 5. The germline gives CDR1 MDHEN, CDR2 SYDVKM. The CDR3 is CASSRQGPAYEQYF. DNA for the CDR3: TGTGCCAGCAGTAGACAGGGGCCCGCCTACGAGCAGTACTTC.

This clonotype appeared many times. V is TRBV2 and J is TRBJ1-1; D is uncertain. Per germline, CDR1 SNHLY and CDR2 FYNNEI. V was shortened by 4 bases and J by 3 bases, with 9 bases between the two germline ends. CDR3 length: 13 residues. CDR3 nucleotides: TGTGCCAGCAGTGGGGTTTCCTACACTGAAGCTTTCTTT. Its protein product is CASSGVSYTEAFF.

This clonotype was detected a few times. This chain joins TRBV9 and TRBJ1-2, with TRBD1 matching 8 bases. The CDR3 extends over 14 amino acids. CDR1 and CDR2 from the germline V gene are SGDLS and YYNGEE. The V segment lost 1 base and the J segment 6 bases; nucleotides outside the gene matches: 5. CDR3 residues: CASSVSSGGDGYTF. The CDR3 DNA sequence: TGTGCCAGCAGCGTAAGCTCAGGGGGCGATGGCTACACCTTC. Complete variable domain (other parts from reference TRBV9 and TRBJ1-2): DSGVTQTPKHLITATGQRVTLRCSPRSGDLSVYWYQQSLDQGLQFLIQYYNGEERAKGNILERFSAQQFPDLHSELNLSSLELGDSALYFCASSVSSGGDGYTFGSGTRLTVV.

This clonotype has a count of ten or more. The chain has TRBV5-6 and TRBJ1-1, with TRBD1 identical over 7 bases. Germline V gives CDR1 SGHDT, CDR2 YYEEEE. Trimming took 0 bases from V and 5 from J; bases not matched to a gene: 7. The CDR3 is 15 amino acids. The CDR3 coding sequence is TGTGCCAGCAGCTTGGAAGGACAGGCGAGTACTGAAGCTTTCTTT. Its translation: CASSLEGQASTEAFF.

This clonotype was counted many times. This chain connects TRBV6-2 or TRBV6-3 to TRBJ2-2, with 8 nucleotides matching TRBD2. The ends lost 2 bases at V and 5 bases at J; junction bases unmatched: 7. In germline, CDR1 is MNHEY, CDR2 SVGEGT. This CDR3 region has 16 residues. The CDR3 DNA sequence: TGTGCCAGCAGTTACAGCGCCGGGACTAGAACCGGGGAGCTGTTTTTT. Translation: CASSYSAGTRTGELFF.

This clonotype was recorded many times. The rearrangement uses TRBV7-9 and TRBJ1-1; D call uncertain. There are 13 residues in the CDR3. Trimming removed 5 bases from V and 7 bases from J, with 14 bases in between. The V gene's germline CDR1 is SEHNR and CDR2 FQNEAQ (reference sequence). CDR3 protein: CASSQPPEDEAFF. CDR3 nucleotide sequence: TGTGCCAGCAGCCAGCCCCCGGAAGATGAAGCTTTCTTT.

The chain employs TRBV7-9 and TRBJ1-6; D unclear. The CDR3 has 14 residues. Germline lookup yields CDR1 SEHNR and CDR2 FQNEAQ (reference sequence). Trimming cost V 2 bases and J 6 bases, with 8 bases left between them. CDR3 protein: CASSLMGGNSPLHF. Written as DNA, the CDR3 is TGTGCCAGCAGCTTAATGGGCGGTAATTCACCCCTCCACTTT. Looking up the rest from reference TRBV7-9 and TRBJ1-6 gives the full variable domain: DTGVSQNPRHKITKRGQNVTFRCDPISEHNRLYWYRQTLGQGPEFLTYFQNEAQLEKSRLLSDRFSAERPKGSFSTLEIQRTEQGDSAMYLCASSLMGGNSPLHFGNGTRLTVT.

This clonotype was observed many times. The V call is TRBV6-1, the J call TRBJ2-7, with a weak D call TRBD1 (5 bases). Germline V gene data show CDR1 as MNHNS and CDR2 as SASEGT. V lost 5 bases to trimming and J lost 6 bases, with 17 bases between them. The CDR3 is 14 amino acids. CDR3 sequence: CASSYLGVTVEQYF. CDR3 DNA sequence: TGTGCCAGCAGTTACCTAGGGGTCACGGTCGAGCAGTACTTC.

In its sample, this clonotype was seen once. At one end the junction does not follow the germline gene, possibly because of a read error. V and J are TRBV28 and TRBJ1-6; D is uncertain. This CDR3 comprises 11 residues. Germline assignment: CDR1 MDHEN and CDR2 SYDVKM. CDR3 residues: CASSLRSPPHF. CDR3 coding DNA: TGTGCCAGCAGTTTACGCTCACCCCCCCACTTT.

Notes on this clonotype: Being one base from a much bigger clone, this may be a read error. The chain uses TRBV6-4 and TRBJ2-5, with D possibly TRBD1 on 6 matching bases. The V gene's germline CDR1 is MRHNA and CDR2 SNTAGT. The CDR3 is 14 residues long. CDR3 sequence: CATNRDIGQETQHF. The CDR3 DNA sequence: TGTGCCACTAACAGGGATATAGGCCAAGAGACCCAGCACTTC.

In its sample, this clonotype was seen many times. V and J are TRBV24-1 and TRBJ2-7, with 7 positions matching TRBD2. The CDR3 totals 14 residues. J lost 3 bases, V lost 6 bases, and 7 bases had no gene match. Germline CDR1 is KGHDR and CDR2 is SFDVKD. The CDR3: CATSRGAGNYEQYF. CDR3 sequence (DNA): TGTGCCACCAGTCGGGGAGCGGGGAACTACGAGCAGTACTTC.

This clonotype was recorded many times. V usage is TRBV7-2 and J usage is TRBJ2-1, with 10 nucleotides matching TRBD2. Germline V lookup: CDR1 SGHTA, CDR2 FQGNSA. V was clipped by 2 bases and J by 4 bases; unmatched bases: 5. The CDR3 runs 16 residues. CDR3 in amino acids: CASSLRASGGYNEQFF. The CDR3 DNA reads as TGTGCCAGCAGCTTAAGGGCTAGCGGGGGTTACAATGAGCAGTTCTTC.

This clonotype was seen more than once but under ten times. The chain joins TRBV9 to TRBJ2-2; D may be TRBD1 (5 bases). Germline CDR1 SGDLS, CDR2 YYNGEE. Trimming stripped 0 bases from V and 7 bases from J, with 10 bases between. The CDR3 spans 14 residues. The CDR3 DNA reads TGTGCCAGCAGCGTAGGGGGCCGAATCGGGGAGCTGTTTTTT. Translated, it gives CASSVGGRIGELFF.

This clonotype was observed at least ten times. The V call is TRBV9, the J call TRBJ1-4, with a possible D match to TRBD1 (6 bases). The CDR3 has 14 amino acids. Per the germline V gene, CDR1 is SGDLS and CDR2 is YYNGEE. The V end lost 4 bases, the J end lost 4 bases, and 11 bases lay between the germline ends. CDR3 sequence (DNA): TGTGCCAGCAGCCCGACAGGACTTAATGAAAAACTGTTTTTT. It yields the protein CASSPTGLNEKLFF.

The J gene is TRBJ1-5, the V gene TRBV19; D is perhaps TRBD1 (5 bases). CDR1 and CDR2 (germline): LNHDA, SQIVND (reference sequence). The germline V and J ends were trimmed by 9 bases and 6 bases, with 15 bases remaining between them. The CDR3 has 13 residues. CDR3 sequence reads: CASGARVGQPQHF. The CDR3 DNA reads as TGTGCCAGCGGGGCCAGGGTAGGTCAGCCCCAGCATTTT. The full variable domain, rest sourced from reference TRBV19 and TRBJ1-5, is DGGITQSPKYLFRKEGQNVTLSCEQNLNHDAMYWYRQDPGQGLRLIYYSQIVNDFQKGDIAEGYSVSREKKESFPLTVTSAQKNPTAFYLCASGARVGQPQHFGDGTRLSIL.

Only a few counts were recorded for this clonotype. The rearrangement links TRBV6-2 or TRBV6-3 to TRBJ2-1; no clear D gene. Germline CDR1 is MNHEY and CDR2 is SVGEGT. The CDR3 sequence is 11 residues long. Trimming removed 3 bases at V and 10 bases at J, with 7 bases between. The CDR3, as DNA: TGTGCCAGCAGTTATTTAAAAGAGCAGTTCTTC. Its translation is CASSYLKEQFF.

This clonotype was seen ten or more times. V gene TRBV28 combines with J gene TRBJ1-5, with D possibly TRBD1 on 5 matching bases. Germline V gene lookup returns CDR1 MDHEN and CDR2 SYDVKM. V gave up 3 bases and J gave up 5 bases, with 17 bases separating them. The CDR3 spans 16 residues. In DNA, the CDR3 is TGTGCCAGCAGTTTTAGGCCGAGGGACCAATATCAGCCCCAGCATTTT. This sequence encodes CASSFRPRDQYQPQHF.

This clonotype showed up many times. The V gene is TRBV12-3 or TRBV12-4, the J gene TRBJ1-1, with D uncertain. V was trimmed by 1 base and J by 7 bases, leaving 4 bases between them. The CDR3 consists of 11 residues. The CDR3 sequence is CASSLGLEAFF. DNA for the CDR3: TGTGCCAGCAGTTTAGGGCTTGAAGCTTTCTTT.

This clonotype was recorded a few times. The CDR3 spells CSVVGAEIYGYTF. DNA of the CDR3: TGCAGCGTTGTAGGCGCAGAGATCTATGGCTACACCTTC. The chain employs TRBV29-1 and TRBJ1-2; D uncertain. CDR3 size: 13 residues. Trimming took off 4 bases at V and 4 bases at J, with 13 bases between the two ends. Per germline, CDR1 SQVTM and CDR2 ANQGSEA.

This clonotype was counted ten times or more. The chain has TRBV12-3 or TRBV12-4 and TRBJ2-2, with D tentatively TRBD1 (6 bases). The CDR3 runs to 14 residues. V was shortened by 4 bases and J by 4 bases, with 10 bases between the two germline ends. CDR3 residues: CASSYNRATGELFF. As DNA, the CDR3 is TGTGCCAGCAGTTACAACAGGGCCACCGGGGAGCTGTTTTTT.

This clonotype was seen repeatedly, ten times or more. The CDR3 sequence: CASSPNGRLNSPLHF. The CDR3 bases are TGTGCCAGCAGCCCAAACGGGAGACTGAATTCACCCCTCCACTTT. This rearrangement joins TRBV7-2 to TRBJ1-6; unclear D gene. The CDR3 spans 15 residues. The V gene's germline CDR1 is SGHTA and CDR2 FQGNSA. With 5 bases removed from V and 7 bases from J, the gap between germline ends came to 15 bases.

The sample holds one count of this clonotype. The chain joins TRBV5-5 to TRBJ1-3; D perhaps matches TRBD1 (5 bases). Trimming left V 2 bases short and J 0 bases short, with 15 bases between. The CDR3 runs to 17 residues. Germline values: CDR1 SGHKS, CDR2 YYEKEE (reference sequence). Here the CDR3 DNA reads TGTGCCAGCAGCTTTGCCCCCGGGGGTAACTCTGGAAACACCATATATTTT. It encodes CASSFAPGGNSGNTIYF. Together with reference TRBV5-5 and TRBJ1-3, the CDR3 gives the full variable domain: DAGVTQSPTHLIKTRGQQVTLRCSPISGHKSVSWYQQVLGQGPQFIFQYYEKEERGRGNFPDRFSARQFPNYSSELNVNALLLGDSALYLCASSFAPGGNSGNTIYFGEGSWLTVV.

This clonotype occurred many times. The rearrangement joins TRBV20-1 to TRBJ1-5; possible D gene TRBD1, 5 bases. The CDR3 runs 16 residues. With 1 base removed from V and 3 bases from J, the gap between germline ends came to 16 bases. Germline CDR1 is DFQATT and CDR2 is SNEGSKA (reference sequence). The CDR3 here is CSARVSGPSPNQPQHF. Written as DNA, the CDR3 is TGCAGTGCTAGAGTGTCGGGACCGAGCCCCAATCAGCCCCAGCATTTT.

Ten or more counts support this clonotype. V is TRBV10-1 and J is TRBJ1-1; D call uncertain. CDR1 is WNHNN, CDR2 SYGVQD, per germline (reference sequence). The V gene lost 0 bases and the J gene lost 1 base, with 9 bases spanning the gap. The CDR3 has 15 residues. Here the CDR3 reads CASSESAQPNTEAFF. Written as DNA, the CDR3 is TGCGCCAGCAGTGAGTCCGCTCAACCGAACACTGAAGCTTTCTTT.

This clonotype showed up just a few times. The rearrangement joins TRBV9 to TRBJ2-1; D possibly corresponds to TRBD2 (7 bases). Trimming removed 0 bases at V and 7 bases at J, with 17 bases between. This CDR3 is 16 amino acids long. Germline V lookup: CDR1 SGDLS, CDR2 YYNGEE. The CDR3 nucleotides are TGTGCCAGCAGCGTAGAAGGGGGGGGGCCATGGAATGAGCAGTTCTTC. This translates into CASSVEGGGPWNEQFF.

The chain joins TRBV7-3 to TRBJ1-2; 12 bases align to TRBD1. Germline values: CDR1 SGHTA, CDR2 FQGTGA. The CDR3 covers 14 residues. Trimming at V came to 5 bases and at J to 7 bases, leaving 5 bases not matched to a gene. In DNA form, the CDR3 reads TGTGCCAGCAGCCCGGGACAGGGGGCAGTTGGCTACACCTTC. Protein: CASSPGQGAVGYTF.

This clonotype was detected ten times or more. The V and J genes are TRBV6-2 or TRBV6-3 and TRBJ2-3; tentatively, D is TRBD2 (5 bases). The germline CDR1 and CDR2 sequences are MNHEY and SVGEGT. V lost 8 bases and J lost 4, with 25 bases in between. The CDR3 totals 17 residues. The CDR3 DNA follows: TGTGCCAGCCAGAGTCTCCAGCGGTTTCAATTGGCAGATACGCAGTATTTT. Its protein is CASQSLQRFQLADTQYF.

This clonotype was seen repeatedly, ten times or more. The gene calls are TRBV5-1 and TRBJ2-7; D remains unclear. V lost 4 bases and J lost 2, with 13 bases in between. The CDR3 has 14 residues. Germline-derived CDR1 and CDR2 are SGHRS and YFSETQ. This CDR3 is CASSLRGTTYEQYF. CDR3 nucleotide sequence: TGCGCCAGCAGCCTACGCGGCACAACCTACGAGCAGTACTTC.

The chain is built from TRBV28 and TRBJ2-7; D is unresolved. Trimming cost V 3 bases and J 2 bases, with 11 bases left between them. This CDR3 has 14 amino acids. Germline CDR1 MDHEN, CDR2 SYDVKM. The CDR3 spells CASSFIVAPYEQYF. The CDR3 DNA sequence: TGTGCCAGCAGTTTTATTGTCGCACCCTACGAGCAGTACTTC. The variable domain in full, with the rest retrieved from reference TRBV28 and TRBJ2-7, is DVKVTQSSRYLVKRTGEKVFLECVQDMDHENMFWYRQDPGLGLRLIYFSYDVKMKEKGDIPEGYSVSREKKERFSLILESASTNQTSMYLCASSFIVAPYEQYFGPGTRLTVT.

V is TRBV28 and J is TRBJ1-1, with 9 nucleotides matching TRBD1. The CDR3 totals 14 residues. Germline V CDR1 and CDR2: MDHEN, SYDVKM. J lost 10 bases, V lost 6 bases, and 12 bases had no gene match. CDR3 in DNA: TGTGCCAGCAGCAAAGGACAGGGGACGAGGACAGCTTTCTTT. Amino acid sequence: CASSKGQGTRTAFF.